This T cell receptor beta chain stems from a study of patients and donors after allogeneic stem cell transplantation. Each CDR3 protein gets one entry after TCRdb re-called the RT-PCR reads with MiXCR. The sample lists about 410,000 distinct CDR3 sequences; approximately 16% were seen once. CDR3 size: 14 residues. CDR1 and CDR2 from the germline V gene are DFQATT and SNEGSKA (reference sequence). Trimming at V came to 7 bases and at J to 5 bases, leaving 8 bases not matched to a gene. This sequence originates from a human donor who was either an allogeneic HSCT recipient or a stem cell or donor lymphocyte infusion donor (not recorded which). It is not recorded whose cells these are; they may come from a transplant donor. This chain joins TRBV20-1 and TRBJ2-3, with TRBD1 matching 11 bases. Sequencing used blood, either unsorted or a sorted T cell fraction (not recorded which). The CDR3 nucleotides read TGCAGTGTTTCCCGGGACAGGGGGGGAGATACGCAGTATTTT. This sequence encodes CSVSRDRGGDTQYF.